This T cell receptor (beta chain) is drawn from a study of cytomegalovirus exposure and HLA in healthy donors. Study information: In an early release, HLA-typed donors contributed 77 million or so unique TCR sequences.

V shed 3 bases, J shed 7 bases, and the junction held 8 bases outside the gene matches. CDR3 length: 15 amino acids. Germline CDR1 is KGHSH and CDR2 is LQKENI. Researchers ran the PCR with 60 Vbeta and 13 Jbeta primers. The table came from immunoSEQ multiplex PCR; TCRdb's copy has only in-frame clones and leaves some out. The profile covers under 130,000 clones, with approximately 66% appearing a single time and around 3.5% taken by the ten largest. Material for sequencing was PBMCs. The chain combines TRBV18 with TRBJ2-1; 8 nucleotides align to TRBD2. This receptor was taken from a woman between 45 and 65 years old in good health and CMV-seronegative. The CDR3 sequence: CASSPSGSFGNEQFF. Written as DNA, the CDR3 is TGTGCCAGCTCACCGAGCGGGAGCTTTGGGAATGAGCAGTTCTTC.